This T cell receptor (beta chain) was captured in a study of neoadjuvant anti-PD-1 for oral cavity cancer. This clone was picked up one time. No antigen is known for it. Study results and caveats: Only a few patients per response group were TCR-analyzed; validation needed. Post-nivolumab, blood T cell clonality was significantly elevated in non-responders.

Generated by immunoSEQ multiplex PCR, the TCRdb table keeps only in-frame clones and is missing some. The table has around 30,000 clones, approximately 90% seen once. Germline V gene lookup returns CDR1 SGHTA and CDR2 FQGNSA. This CDR3 is built from 16 residues. The V and J ends lost 0 bases and 5 bases respectively, with 17 bases between them. This chain connects TRBV7-2 to TRBJ2-7, with a possible D match to TRBD1 (6 bases). This clonotype originated in a person between 40 and 80 years old with oral cavity squamous cell carcinoma. Specimen: PBMCs, collected before nivolumab (anti-PD-1) treatment. CDR3 protein: CASSLAYRALGNEQYF. CDR3 DNA sequence: TGTGCCAGCAGCTTAGCTTACAGGGCTTTGGGGAACGAGCAGTACTTC.